This is a list of T cell receptor beta chains from one sample in a study of T cells in Graves' hyperthyroidism and ophthalmopathy. TCRdb reprocessed the multiplex PCR reads with MiXCR, giving one entry per CDR3 protein. Counted here are a few hundred thousand distinct CDR3 sequences, less than 25% occurring once; the ten biggest clones make up 26%. The sequenced material came from blood. These TCRs come from a man between 18 and 35 years old with Graves' hyperthyroidism. The CDR3 runs from the conserved cysteine through the conserved F or W. D genes are given only for firm matches. Rows give clone size only sometimes, using once, few, many, or a class for an expanded clone.

once	TRBJ1-5	-	TRBV20-1	TGCAGTGTCGTCCGGGAGATCAATCAGCCCCAGCATTTT	CSVVREINQPQHF
few	TRBJ2-5	-	TRBV15	TGTGCCACCAGCAGAGATTCCGGCCAAGAGACCCAGTACTTC	CATSRDSGQETQYF
many	TRBJ2-7	-	TRBV28	TGTGCCAGCAGTTTTAAATACTACGAGCAGTACTTC	CASSFKYYEQYF
few	TRBJ2-7	-	TRBV24-1	TGTGCCACCGGCTCAGGACCAGGTTTGGAGCAGTACTTC	CATGSGPGLEQYF
few	TRBJ2-5	-	TRBV11-1	TGTGCCAGCAGCTACCGACGATCGACCCATCAAGAGACCCAGTACTTC	CASSYRRSTHQETQYF
many	TRBJ2-7	-	TRBV29-1	TGCAGCGGAGCCGACGGTTACGAGCAGTACTTC	CSGADGYEQYF
-	TRBJ1-5	TRBD1	TRBV4-1	TGCGCCAGCAGCCAACCCCGACAGGGAAATAATCAGCCCCAGCATTTT	CASSQPRQGNNQPQHF
many	TRBJ2-2	-	TRBV6-5	TGTGCCAGCTCCCGCTCTTCTTGGGAGCTGTTTTTT	CASSRSSWELFF
few	TRBJ1-1	TRBD1	TRBV6-2/TRBV6-3	TGTGCCAGCACCGGGACAGGGGGGCCAGACATGAACACTGAAGCTTTCTTT	CASTGTGGPDMNTEAFF
few	TRBJ2-7	-	TRBV4-1	TGCGCCAGCAGCCTCGACCCTGCAGTAGGGGACGAGCAGTACTTC	CASSLDPAVGDEQYF
many	TRBJ2-2	-	TRBV6-1	TGTGCCAGCAGTGAAGCGGGTAGGGAGATGCTGTTTTTT	CASSEAGREMLFF
-	TRBJ2-7	-	TRBV29-1	TGCAGCGTTGAGGATTCCTCCGCCGGGCAGTACTTC	CSVEDSSAGQYF